This T cell receptor beta chain was captured in a study of shared clonotypes between healthy human individuals. Overall study findings and caveats: Clonotypes which were not shared had lower generation probabilities than clonotypes that all four donors shared. Having only a few donors restricted how much genetic and exposure-history diversity was captured.

Measured with immunoSEQ multiplex PCR; TCRdb has only the in-frame clones, and not every one. The data contain about 1.5 million clones, roughly 95% of them seen just once; the ten biggest clones take up about 1%. This CDR3 spans 15 amino acids. Germline V gene data show CDR1 as MGHDK and CDR2 as SYGVNS. With 4 bases removed from V and 8 bases from J, the gap between germline ends came to 17 bases. Donors, healthy HIV-negative adults, lacked recent acute infections or vaccinations. Investigators divided CD4+ cells into CD45RA+ naive and CD45RA-negative memory subsets. About this clone: What it binds is unknown.

This sequence was found in a man aged 25 to 40 in good health. The specimen was naive CD4+ T cells sorted from blood. Subset meaning: CD45RA+ positively selected. The V call is TRBV25-1, the J call TRBJ1-4, with D unclear. The CDR3 DNA sequence: TGTGCCAGCAGTGTGGAAGGAGGCCGCGGGGAAAAACTGTTTTTT. Its protein product is CASSVEGGRGEKLFF.